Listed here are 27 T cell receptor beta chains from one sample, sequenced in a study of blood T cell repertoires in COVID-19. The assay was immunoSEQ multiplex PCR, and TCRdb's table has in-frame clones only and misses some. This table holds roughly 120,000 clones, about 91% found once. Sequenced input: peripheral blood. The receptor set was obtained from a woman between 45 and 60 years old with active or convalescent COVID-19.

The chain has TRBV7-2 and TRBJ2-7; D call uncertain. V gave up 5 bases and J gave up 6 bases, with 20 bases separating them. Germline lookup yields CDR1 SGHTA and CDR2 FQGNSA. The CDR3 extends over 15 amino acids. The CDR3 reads CASSLTILPRSEQYF. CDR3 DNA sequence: TGTGCCAGCAGCCTCACTATCCTCCCTAGGAGCGAGCAGTACTTC.

The CDR3 here is CASREGAGEKLFF. The CDR3 nucleotides read TGTGCCAGCCGAGAGGGGGCGGGTGAAAAACTGTTTTTT. This rearrangement joins TRBV28 to TRBJ1-4; 7 bases are shared with TRBD1. Germline V gene sequence: CDR1 MDHEN, CDR2 SYDVKM. The V gene end was trimmed by 8 bases and the J gene end by 7 bases; junction bases not matched to a gene: 7. This CDR3 region has 13 residues.

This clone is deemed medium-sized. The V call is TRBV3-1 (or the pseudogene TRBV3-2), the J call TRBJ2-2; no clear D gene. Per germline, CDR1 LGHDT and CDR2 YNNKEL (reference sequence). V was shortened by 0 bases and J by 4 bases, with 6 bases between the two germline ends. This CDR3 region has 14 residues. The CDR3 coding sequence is TGTGCCAGCAGCCAAGACTACCTCACCGGGGAGCTGTTTTTT. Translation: CASSQDYLTGELFF.

In DNA form, the CDR3 reads TGTGCCAGCAGCTTAATGGGGGGGGGCACAGATACGCAGTATTTT. Its protein is CASSLMGGGTDTQYF. J is TRBJ2-3 and V is TRBV11-1; 7 bases are a match to TRBD2. The CDR3 is 15 residues long. From germline, CDR1 is SGHAT and CDR2 FQDESV (reference sequence). J gave up 1 base and V 2 bases, and 3 bases lay outside the gene matches.

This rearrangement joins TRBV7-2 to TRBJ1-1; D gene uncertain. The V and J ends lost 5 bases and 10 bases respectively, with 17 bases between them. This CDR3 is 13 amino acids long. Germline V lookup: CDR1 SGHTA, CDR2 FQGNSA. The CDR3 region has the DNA TGTGCCAGCAGCCCACGGACGGGAGAAGGAGCTTTCTTT. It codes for CASSPRTGEGAFF.

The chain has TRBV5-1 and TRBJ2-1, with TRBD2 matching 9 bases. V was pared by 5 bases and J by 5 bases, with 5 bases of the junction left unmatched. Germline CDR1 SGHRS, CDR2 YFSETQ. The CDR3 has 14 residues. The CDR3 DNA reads TGCGCCAGCAGAAGGACTAGCGTCAACAATGAGCAGTTCTTC. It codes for CASRRTSVNNEQFF.

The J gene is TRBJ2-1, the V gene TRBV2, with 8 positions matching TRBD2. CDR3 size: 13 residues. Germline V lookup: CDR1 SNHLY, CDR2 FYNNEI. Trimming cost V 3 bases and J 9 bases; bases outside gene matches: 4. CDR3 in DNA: TGTGCCAGCAGTGATAGCGGGAAGCTTGAGCAGTTCTTC. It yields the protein CASSDSGKLEQFF.

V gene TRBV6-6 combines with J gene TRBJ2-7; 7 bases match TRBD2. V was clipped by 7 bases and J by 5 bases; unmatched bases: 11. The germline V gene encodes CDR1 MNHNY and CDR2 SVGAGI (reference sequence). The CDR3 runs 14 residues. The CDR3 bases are TGTGCCAGCAACCTAGGGACTACATTTAACGAGCAGTACTTC. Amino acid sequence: CASNLGTTFNEQYF.

CDR3 in DNA: TGTGCCAGCAGTGAGAGTCCGGGACAGGGACTCAATGAGCAGTTCTTC. Its protein is CASSESPGQGLNEQFF. This chain connects TRBV6-4 to TRBJ2-1; 9 bases map to TRBD1. V shed 3 bases, J shed 6 bases, and the junction held 9 bases outside the gene matches. This CDR3 has 16 amino acids. Germline assignment: CDR1 MRHNA and CDR2 SNTAGT.

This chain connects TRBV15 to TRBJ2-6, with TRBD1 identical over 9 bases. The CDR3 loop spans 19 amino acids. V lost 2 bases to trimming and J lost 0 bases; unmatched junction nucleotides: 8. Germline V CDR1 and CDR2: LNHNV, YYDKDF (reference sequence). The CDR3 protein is CATSRLQGALSSGANVLTF. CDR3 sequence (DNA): TGTGCCACCAGCAGACTACAGGGGGCCCTTAGCTCTGGGGCCAACGTCCTGACTTTC.

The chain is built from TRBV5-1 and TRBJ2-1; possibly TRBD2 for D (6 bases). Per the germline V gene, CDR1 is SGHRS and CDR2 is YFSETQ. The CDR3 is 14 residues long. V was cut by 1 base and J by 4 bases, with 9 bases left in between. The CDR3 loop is CASSLNREYNEQFF. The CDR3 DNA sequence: TGCGCCAGCAGCTTGAACCGGGAGTACAATGAGCAGTTCTTC.

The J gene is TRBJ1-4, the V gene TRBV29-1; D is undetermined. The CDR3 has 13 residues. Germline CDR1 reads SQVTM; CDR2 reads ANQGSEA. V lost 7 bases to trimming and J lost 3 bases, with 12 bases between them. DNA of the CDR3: TGCAGCGCGGCGACGGGGTCTAATGAAAAACTGTTTTTT. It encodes CSAATGSNEKLFF.

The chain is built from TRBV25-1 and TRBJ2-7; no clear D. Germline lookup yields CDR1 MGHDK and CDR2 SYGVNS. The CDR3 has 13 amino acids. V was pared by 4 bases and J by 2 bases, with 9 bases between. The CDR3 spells CASSVEVPYEQYF. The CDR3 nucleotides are TGTGCCAGCAGTGTAGAAGTTCCCTACGAGCAGTACTTC.

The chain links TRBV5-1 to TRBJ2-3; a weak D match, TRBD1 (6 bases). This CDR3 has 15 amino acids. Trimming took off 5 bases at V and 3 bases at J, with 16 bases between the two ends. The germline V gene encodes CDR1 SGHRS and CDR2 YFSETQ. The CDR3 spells CASSEVGGRTDTQYF. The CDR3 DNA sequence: TGCGCCAGCAGTGAGGTAGGGGGTAGGACAGATACGCAGTATTTT.

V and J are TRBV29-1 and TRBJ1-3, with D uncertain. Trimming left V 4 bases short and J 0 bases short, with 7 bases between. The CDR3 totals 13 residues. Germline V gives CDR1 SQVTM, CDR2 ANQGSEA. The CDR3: CSVAASSGNTIYF. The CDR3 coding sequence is TGCAGCGTTGCCGCCAGCTCTGGAAACACCATATATTTT.

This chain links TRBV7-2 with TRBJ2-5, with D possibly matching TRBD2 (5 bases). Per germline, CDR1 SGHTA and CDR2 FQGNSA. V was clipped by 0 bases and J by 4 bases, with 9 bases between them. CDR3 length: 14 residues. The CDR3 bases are TGTGCCAGCAGCTTAGCGCCCCGGGGAGAGACCCAGTACTTC. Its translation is CASSLAPRGETQYF. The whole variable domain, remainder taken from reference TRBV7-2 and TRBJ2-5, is GAGVSQSPSNKVTEKGKDVELRCDPISGHTALYWYRQSLGQGLEFLIYFQGNSAPDKSGLPSDRFSAERTGGSVSTLTIQRTQQEDSAVYLCASSLAPRGETQYFGPGTRLLVL.

Here the CDR3 DNA reads TGCGCCAGCAGCCAAGGCCGAAGCAGGGGGCATTATGGCTACACCTTC. Translated, it gives CASSQGRSRGHYGYTF. The chain recombines TRBV4-1 with TRBJ1-2; TRBD1 aligns across 8 bases. CDR1 is MGHRA, CDR2 YSYEKL, per germline. The trim removed 1 base at V and 5 bases at J, leaving 9 bases unmatched. The CDR3 runs to 16 residues.

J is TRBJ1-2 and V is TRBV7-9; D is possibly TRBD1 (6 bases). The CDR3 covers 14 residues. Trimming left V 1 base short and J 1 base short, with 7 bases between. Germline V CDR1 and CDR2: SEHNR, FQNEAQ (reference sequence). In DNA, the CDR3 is TGTGCCAGCAGCTTAGGACAGGTTAACTATGGCTACACCTTC. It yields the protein CASSLGQVNYGYTF.

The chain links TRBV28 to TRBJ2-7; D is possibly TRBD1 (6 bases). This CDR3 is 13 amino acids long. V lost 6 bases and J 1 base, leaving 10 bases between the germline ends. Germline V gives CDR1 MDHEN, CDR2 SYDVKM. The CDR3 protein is CASSHTGSYEQYF. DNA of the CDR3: TGTGCCAGCAGCCACACAGGGTCCTACGAGCAGTACTTC.

CDR3 sequence reads: CASSRDFLQYF. The CDR3 DNA follows: TGTGCCAGCAGTCGGGACTTTCTGCAGTACTTC. This rearrangement joins TRBV2 to TRBJ2-7, with D tentatively TRBD2 (6 bases). Germline CDR1 reads SNHLY; CDR2 reads FYNNEI. The length of the CDR3 is 11 residues. Trimming took 5 bases from V and 9 from J, leaving 11 bases between them. Complete variable domain (other parts from reference TRBV2 and TRBJ2-7): EPEVTQTPSHQVTQMGQEVILRCVPISNHLYFYWYRQILGQKVEFLVSFYNNEISEKSEIFDDQFSVERPDGSNFTLKIRSTKLEDSAMYFCASSRDFLQYFGPGTRLTVT.

CDR3 bases: TGTGCCAGCAGCGTATACGACAGCCTCAAGGCTGAAGCTTTCTTT. It translates to CASSVYDSLKAEAFF. This chain links TRBV9 with TRBJ1-1; possibly TRBD1 for D (5 bases). CDR1 is SGDLS, CDR2 YYNGEE, per germline. The CDR3 is made up of 15 amino acids. The V gene lost 1 base and the J gene lost 6 bases, with 16 bases spanning the gap.

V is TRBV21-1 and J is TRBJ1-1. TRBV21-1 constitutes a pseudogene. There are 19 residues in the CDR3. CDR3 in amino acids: CASSKGSRARDFMNTEAFF. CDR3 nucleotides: TGTGCCAGCAGCAAAGGGTCAAGGGCCCGGGACTTTATGAACACTGAAGCTTTCTTT.

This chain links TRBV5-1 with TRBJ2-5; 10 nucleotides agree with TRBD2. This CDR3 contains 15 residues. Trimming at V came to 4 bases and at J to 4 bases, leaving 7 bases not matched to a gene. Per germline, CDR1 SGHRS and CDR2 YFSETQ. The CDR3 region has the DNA TGCGCCAGCAGCCACGGACTAGCGGAGACAGAGACCCAGTACTTC. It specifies CASSHGLAETETQYF.

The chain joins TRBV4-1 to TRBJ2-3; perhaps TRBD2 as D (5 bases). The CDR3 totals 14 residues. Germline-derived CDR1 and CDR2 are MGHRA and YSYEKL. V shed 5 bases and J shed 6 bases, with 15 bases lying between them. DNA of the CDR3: TGCGCCAGCAGCACGGCCCTAGCCCCGGATACGCAGTATTTT. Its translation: CASSTALAPDTQYF.

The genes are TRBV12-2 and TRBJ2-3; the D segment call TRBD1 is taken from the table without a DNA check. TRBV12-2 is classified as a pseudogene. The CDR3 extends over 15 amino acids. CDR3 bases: TGTGCAAGTCGCTTGGGCGGTTTGGGGCCAGATACGCAGTATTTT. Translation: CASRLGGLGPDTQYF.

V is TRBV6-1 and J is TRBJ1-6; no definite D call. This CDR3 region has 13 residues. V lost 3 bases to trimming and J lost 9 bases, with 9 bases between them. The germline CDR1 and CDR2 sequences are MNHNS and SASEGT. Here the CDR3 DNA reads TGTGCCAGCAGTGAGGAGGGAAGTTCACCCCTCCACTTT. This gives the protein CASSEEGSSPLHF.

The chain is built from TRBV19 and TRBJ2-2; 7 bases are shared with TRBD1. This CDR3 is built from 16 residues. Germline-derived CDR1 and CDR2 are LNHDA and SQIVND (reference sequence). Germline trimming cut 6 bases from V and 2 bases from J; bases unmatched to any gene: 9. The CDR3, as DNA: TGTGCCAGTAGCCCCCCTGGGACAGCTAACACCGGGGAGCTGTTTTTT. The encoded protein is CASSPPGTANTGELFF.